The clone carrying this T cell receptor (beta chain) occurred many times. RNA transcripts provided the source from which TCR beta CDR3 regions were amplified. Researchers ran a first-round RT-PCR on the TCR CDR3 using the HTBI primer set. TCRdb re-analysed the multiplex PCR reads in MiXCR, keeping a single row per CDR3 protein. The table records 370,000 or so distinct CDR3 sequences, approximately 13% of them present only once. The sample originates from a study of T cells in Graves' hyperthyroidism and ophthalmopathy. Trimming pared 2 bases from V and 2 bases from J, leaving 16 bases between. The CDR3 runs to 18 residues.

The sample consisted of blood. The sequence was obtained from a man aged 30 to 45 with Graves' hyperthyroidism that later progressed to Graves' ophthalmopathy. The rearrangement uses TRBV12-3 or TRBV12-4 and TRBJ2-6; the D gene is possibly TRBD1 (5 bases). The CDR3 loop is CASSLMGRVVAGANVLTF. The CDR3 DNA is TGTGCCAGCAGTTTAATGGGCAGGGTAGTCGCTGGGGCCAACGTCCTGACTTTC.